Each of the 14 T cell receptor beta chains below was sequenced from the same sample in a study of spatial heterogeneity in lung cancer (dated by TCRdb to the late 2010s). The sample's time point label, in plain terms: sample taken at primary tumor resection. Overall study results and their limits: The tumor nonsynonymous mutation count correlated with the number of expanded alpha and beta TCRs within the tumor.

These receptors have no identified antigens. The receptor library was made with 5' RACE. TCRdb lists the instrument as NextSeq 500. TCRdb cleaned the public reads at Q25 with fastp, built clones with MiXCR and kept in-frame beta chains. One record per CDR3 amino acid sequence lists the most common genes and DNA. In all, the sample holds some 6,900 distinct CDR3 sequences, and approximately 15% of those were seen once. The ten largest clones capture over 8% of the sample. Source: lung tumor tissue, taken at surgery. The origin of the receptors is a male donor with early-stage non-small cell lung cancer.

About this clonotype: For a library built for alpha chains, this beta chain is a stray read; little rests on its size. The chain is built from TRBV11-2 and TRBJ2-1; unclear D gene. The V gene's germline CDR1 is SGHAT and CDR2 FQNNGV. The CDR3 has 16 residues. Trimming left V 3 bases short and J 2 bases short, with 14 bases between. The CDR3 here is CASSFRATPTYNEQFF. As DNA, the CDR3 is TGTGCCAGCAGCTTTAGGGCCACGCCCACCTACAATGAGCAGTTCTTC.

This clonotype is judged medium-sized. Within a library made for alpha chains, this beta chain is off target, and its count is uninformative. The chain is built from TRBV20-1 and TRBJ1-2; D may be TRBD1 (6 bases). Germline values: CDR1 DFQATT, CDR2 SNEGSKA (reference sequence). The CDR3 length is 13 residues. The V end lost 1 base, the J end lost 6 bases, and 12 bases lay between the germline ends. CDR3 loop: CSARGDTDHGYTF. The CDR3 nucleotides are TGCAGTGCTAGAGGGGACACGGACCATGGCTACACCTTC.

This clonotype was counted ten times or more. The library was designed around alpha chains, so this beta chain is a stray read whose abundance carries little weight. The chain joins TRBV4-2 to TRBJ2-3; 10 bases map to TRBD1. This CDR3 spans 16 amino acids. The trim removed 3 bases at V and 3 bases at J, leaving 6 bases unmatched. Germline CDR1 reads LGHNA; CDR2 reads YNFKEQ. The CDR3 nucleotides read TGTGCCAGCAGCCAGATCCCGGGACAGGGGACAGATACGCAGTATTTT. This sequence encodes CASSQIPGQGTDTQYF.

This clonotype is deemed medium-sized. Found in a library prepared for alpha chains, this beta chain is an off-target read, and its abundance has little meaning. The chain uses TRBV29-1 and TRBJ1-4; D unclear. There are 13 residues in the CDR3. In germline, CDR1 is SQVTM, CDR2 ANQGSEA. V was clipped by 4 bases and J by 7 bases, with 13 bases between them. The CDR3 nucleotides read TGCAGCGTTGGAAGCAATACTCTTGAAAAACTGTTTTTT. The encoded protein is CSVGSNTLEKLFF. Full variable domain (missing parts from reference TRBV29-1 and TRBJ1-4): SAVISQKPSRDICQRGTSLTIQCQVDSQVTMMFWYRQQPGQSLTLIATANQGSEATYESGFVIDKFPISRPNLTFSTLTVSNMSPEDSSIYLCSVGSNTLEKLFFGSGTQLSVL.

This clonotype is termed medium-sized (0.01 to 0.1%). As an off-target read in a library built for alpha chains, this beta chain has a frequency of little significance. This chain uses TRBV4-2 with TRBJ2-7; D is undetermined. Looked up from germline, CDR1 is LGHNA and CDR2 is YNFKEQ. The CDR3 loop spans 12 amino acids. V was pared by 3 bases and J by 7 bases, with 10 bases between. The CDR3 is CASSHQTGEQYF. CDR3 nucleotide sequence: TGTGCCAGCAGCCATCAAACGGGTGAGCAGTACTTC.

This clonotype was observed at least ten times. Being off target in a library aimed at alpha chains, this beta chain has a size of little meaning. The chain links TRBV11-3 to TRBJ2-3, with TRBD2 as a possible D gene (5 bases). The CDR3 sequence is 15 residues long. Germline-derived CDR1 and CDR2 are SGHNT and YENEEA. The V end was cut by 4 bases, the J end by 0 bases, with 11 bases between. The CDR3 nucleotides are TGTGCCAGCAGCTCCACTAGAGGTAGCACAGATACGCAGTATTTT. This sequence encodes CASSSTRGSTDTQYF. The full variable domain, with the rest looked up from reference TRBV11-3 and TRBJ2-3, is EAGVVQSPRYKIIEKKQPVAFWCNPISGHNTLYWYLQNLGQGPELLIRYENEEAVDDSQLPKDRFSAERLKGVDSTLKIQPAELGDSAVYLCASSSTRGSTDTQYFGPGTRLTVL.

This clonotype has a single count. The library was built for alpha chains, so this beta chain is an off-target read and its size means little. The chain is built from TRBV11-2 and TRBJ2-7; no clear D gene. The CDR3 sequence is 16 residues long. With 5 bases removed from V and 5 bases from J, the gap between germline ends came to 22 bases. CDR1 and CDR2 (germline): SGHAT, FQNNGV. CDR3 region: CASSEYVNLPNHEQYF. In DNA, the CDR3 is TGTGCCAGCAGCGAGTACGTGAACCTACCTAACCACGAGCAGTACTTC.

In this sample, this clonotype turned up many times. A library prepared for alpha chains yielded this beta chain as an off-target read; its size is of little meaning. The chain combines TRBV5-1 with TRBJ2-4; D is possibly TRBD2 (5 bases). V lost 3 bases and J lost 1, with 8 bases in between. This CDR3 has 14 residues. Per the germline V gene, CDR1 is SGHRS and CDR2 is YFSETQ. The CDR3 protein is CASSSDLAKNIQYF. The CDR3 DNA reads TGCGCCAGCAGCTCGGACTTGGCCAAAAACATTCAGTACTTC.

This clonotype appeared many times. A library made for alpha chains picked up this beta chain off target, so its size means little. This chain connects TRBV5-1 to TRBJ1-1; D is uncertain. The V gene lost 0 bases and the J gene lost 4 bases, with 7 bases spanning the gap. The CDR3 runs 13 residues. Germline V gives CDR1 SGHRS, CDR2 YFSETQ. CDR3 in amino acids: CASSLVRGTEAFF. The CDR3 nucleotides read TGCGCCAGCAGCTTGGTTCGCGGCACTGAAGCTTTCTTT.

In its sample, this clonotype ranks as medium-sized. A library prepared for alpha chains yielded this beta chain as an off-target read; its size is of little meaning. This chain uses TRBV4-2 with TRBJ2-3; D remains unclear. Trimming stripped 2 bases from V and 6 bases from J, with 9 bases between. This CDR3 comprises 13 residues. The germline V gene encodes CDR1 LGHNA and CDR2 YNFKEQ. The CDR3 is CASSQRTADTQYF. CDR3 sequence (DNA): TGTGCCAGCAGCCAAAGGACGGCGGATACGCAGTATTTT.

Concerning this clonotype: Little can be read into the size of this beta chain, an off-target read in a library designed for alpha chains. The chain couples TRBV9 to TRBJ2-2; 10 nucleotides agree with TRBD1. This CDR3 comprises 15 residues. Trimming cost V 0 bases and J 4 bases; bases outside gene matches: 0. Per the germline V gene, CDR1 is SGDLS and CDR2 is YYNGEE. CDR3 protein: CASSVGTGGTGELFF. The CDR3 bases are TGTGCCAGCAGCGTAGGGACAGGGGGCACCGGGGAGCTGTTTTTT.

This clonotype was seen many times. In a library made to pick up alpha chains, this beta chain is a stray read with a size that means little. Here the CDR3 DNA reads TGTGCCAGCTCACCAGTGACTAGCGGGAGCTACAATGAGCAGTTCTTC. Protein sequence: CASSPVTSGSYNEQFF. This chain connects TRBV18 to TRBJ2-1; TRBD2 matches at 12 bases. From germline, CDR1 is KGHSH and CDR2 LQKENI. The CDR3 is 16 residues long. V lost 2 bases and J lost 3; bases outside the gene matches: 2.

Points on this clonotype: In a library made to pick up alpha chains, this beta chain is a stray read with a size that means little. The chain's CDR3 is CASSVGRASRDTQYF. The CDR3 bases are TGTGCCAGCAGCGTAGGGCGGGCTTCCAGGGATACGCAGTATTTT. The rearrangement joins TRBV9 to TRBJ2-3; D is perhaps TRBD2 (5 bases). Germline CDR1 is SGDLS and CDR2 is YYNGEE. This CDR3 is built from 15 residues. V lost 0 bases to trimming and J lost 6 bases, with 14 bases between them.

This clonotype qualifies as medium-sized. This beta chain slipped into a library made for alpha chains as a stray read, so its size is not meaningful. V is TRBV9 and J is TRBJ2-1, with 9 bases matching TRBD2. The junction had 14 bases not matched to a gene; V was cut back by 2 bases and J by 5 bases. The CDR3 extends over 18 amino acids. Germline V gene data show CDR1 as SGDLS and CDR2 as YYNGEE. The CDR3 reads CASSVGSGSGTRNNEQFF. The CDR3, as DNA: TGTGCCAGCAGCGTCGGTAGCGGGAGCGGAACAAGAAACAATGAGCAGTTCTTC.